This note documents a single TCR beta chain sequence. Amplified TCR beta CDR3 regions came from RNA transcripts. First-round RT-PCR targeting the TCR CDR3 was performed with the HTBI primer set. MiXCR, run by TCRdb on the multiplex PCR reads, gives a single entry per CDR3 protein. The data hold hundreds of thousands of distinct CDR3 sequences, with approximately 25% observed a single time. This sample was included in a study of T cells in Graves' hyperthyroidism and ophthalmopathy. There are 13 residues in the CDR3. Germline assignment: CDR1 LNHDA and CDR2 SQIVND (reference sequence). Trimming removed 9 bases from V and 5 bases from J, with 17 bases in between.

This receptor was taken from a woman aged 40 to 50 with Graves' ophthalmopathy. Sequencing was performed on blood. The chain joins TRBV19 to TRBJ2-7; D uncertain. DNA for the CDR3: TGTGCCAGCTCCATGCTGGAGAACCACGAGCAGTACTTC. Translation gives CASSMLENHEQYF.